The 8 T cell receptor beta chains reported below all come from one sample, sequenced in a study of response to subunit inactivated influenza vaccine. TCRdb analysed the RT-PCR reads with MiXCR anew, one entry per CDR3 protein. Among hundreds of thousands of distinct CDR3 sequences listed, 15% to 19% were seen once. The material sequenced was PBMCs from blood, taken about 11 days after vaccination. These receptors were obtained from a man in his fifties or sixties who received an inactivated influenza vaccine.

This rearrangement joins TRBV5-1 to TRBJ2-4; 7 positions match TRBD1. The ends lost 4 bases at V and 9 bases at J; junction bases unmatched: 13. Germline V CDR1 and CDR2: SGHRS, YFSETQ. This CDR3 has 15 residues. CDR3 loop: CASSRGQAISGIQYF. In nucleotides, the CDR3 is TGCGCCAGCAGCCGCGGACAGGCTATATCAGGCATTCAGTACTTC.

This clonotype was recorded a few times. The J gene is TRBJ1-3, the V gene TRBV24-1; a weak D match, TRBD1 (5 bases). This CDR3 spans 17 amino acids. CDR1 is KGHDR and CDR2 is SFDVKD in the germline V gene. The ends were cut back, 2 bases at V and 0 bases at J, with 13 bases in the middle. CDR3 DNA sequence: TGTGCCACCAGTGATTCCCGGGCAGGGCACTCTGGAAACACCATATATTTT. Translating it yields CATSDSRAGHSGNTIYF.

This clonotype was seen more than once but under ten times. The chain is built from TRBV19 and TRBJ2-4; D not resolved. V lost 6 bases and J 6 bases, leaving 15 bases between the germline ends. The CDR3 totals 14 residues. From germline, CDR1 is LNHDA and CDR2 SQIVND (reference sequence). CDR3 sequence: CASSHKWAGNIQYF. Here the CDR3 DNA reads TGTGCCAGTAGCCATAAATGGGCTGGAAACATTCAGTACTTC.

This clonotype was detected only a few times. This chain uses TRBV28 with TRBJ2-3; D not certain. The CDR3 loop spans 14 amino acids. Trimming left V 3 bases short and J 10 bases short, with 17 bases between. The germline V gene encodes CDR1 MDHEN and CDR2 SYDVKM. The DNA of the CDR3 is TGTGCCAGCAGTTTTAATTTCGTCGCAGTTTCGCAGTATTTT. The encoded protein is CASSFNFVAVSQYF.

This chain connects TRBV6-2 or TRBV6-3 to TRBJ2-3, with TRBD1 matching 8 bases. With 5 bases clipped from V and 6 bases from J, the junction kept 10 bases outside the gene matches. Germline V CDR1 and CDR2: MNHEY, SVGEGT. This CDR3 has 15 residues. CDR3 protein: CASSPGQGHGDTQYF. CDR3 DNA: TGTGCCAGCAGTCCTGGACAGGGCCACGGGGATACGCAGTATTTT.

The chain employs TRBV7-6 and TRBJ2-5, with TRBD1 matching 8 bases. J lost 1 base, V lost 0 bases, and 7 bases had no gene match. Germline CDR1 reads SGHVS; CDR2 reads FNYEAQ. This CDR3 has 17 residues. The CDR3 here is CASSLAPRGRRQETQYF. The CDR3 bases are TGTGCCAGCAGCTTAGCGCCCAGGGGGCGCCGCCAAGAGACCCAGTACTTC.

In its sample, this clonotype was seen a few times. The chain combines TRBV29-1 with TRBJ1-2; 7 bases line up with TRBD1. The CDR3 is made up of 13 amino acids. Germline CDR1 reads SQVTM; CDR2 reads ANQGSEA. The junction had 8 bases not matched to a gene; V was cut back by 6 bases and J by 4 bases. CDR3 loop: CSVRDSDLYGYTF. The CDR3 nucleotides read TGCAGCGTGCGGGACAGCGATCTCTATGGCTACACCTTC.

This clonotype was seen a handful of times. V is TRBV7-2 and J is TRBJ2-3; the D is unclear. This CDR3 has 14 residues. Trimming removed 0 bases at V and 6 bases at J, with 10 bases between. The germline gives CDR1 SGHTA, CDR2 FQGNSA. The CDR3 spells CASSLAWLGDTQYF. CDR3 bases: TGTGCCAGCAGCTTAGCGTGGCTCGGCGATACGCAGTATTTT.